This T cell receptor (beta chain) was captured by sequencing in a study of T cells in women clearing cervical HPV infection. Data came from immunoSEQ multiplex PCR; TCRdb stores just in-frame clones and leaves some out. Its clone listing holds about 20,000 clones. The CDR3 extends over 15 amino acids. Germline V gene data show CDR1 as MGHRA and CDR2 as YSYEKL. As regards this clone: The read is 3 residues too short to cover the CDR3 end, so that end is filled in from the germline J gene.

The chain uses TRBV4-1 and TRBJ2-4, with 8 bases aligning to TRBD1. The TCR was taken from a woman aged 18 to 75 with a cervical HPV16 infection that either progressed to CIN3+ or cleared (not recorded which). What was sequenced was blood buffy coat. The CDR3 sequence is CASSPRTGSSETQYF. The sequenced CDR3 bases are TGCGCCAGCAGCCCTCGGACAGGGTCATCGGAGACT.